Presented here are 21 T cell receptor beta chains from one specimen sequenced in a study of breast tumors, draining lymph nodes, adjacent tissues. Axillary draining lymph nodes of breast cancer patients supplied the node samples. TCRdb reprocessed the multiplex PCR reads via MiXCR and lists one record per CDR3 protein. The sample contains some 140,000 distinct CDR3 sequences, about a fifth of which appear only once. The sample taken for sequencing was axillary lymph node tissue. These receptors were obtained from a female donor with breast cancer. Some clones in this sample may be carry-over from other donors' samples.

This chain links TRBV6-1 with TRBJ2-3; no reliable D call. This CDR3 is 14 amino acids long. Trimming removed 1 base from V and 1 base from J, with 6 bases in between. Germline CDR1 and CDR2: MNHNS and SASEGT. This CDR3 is CASSEGMGTDTQYF. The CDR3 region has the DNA TGTGCCAGCAGTGAAGGAATGGGCACAGATACGCAGTATTTT.

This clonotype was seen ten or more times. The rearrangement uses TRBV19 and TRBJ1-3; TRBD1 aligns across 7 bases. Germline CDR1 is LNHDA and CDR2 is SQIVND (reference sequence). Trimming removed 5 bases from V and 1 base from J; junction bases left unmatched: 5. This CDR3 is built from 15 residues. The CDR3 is CASSPGGSSGNTIYF. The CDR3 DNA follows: TGTGCCAGTAGTCCAGGGGGTTCTTCTGGAAACACCATATATTTT.

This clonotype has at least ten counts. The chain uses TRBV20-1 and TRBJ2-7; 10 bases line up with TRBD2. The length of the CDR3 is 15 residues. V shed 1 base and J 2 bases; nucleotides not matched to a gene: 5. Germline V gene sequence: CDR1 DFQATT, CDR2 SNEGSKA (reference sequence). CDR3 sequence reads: CSARGLAGETYEQYF. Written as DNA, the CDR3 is TGCAGTGCTAGAGGGCTAGCGGGGGAGACCTACGAGCAGTACTTC.

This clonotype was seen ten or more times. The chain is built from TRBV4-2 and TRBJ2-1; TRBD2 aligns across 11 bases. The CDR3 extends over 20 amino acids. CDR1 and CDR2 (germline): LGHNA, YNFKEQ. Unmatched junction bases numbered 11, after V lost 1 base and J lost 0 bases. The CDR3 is CASSQGFSGRAASSYNEQFF. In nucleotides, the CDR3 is TGTGCCAGCAGCCAAGGTTTTAGCGGGAGGGCCGCGAGCTCCTACAATGAGCAGTTCTTC.

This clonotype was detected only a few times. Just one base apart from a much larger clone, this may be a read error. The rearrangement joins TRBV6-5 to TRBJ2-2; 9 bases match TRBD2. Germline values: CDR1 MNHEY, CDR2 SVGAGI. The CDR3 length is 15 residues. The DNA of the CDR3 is TGTGCCAGCAGAGGCGCGGGAGGGTCGAACGGGGAGCCGTTTTTT. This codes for CASRGAGGSNGEPFF.

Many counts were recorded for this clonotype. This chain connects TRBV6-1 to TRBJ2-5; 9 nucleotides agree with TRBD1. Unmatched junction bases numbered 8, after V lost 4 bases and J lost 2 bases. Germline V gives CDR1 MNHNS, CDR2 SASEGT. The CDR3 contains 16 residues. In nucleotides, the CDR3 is TGTGCCAGCAGTGGCAGGACAGGGGAAGTTCAAGAGACCCAGTACTTC. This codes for CASSGRTGEVQETQYF.

The CDR3 DNA sequence: TGTGCCATCGGACGAGGGGGCACCGGGGAGCTGTTTTTT. Protein: CAIGRGGTGELFF. The V gene is TRBV6-5, the J gene TRBJ2-2, with a possible D match to TRBD1 (6 bases). Germline CDR1 MNHEY, CDR2 SVGAGI. The CDR3 is made up of 13 amino acids. Trimming took 10 bases from V and 4 from J, leaving 13 bases between them.

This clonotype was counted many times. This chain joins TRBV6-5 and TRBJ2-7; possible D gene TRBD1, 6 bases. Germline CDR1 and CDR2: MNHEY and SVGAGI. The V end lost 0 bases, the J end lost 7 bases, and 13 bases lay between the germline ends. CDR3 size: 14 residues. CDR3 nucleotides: TGTGCCAGCAGTTACTCTACGGACAGCGGAGAGCAGTACTTC. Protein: CASSYSTDSGEQYF.

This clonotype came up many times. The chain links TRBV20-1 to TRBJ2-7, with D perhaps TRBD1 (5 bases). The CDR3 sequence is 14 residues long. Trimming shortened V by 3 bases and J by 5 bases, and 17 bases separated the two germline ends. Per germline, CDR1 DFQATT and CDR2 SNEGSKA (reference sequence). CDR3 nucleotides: TGCAGTGCTAGGGACCCCAAACAGGCCCACGAGCAGTACTTC. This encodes CSARDPKQAHEQYF.

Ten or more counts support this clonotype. CDR3 in DNA: TGTGCCAGCAGCTACGTCCACAGCGTAGGAGTCCACGGGCAGTACTTC. Its translation: CASSYVHSVGVHGQYF. The chain carries TRBV5-5 and TRBJ2-7; D unclear. The CDR3 totals 16 residues. Trimming removed 3 bases at V and 9 bases at J, with 25 bases between. Germline assignment: CDR1 SGHKS and CDR2 YYEKEE (reference sequence).

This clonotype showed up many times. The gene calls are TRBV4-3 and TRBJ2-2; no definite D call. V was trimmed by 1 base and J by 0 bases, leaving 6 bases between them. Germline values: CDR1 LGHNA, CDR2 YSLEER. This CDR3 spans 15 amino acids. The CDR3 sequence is CASSQVAANTGELFF. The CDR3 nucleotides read TGCGCCAGCAGCCAAGTTGCGGCGAACACCGGGGAGCTGTTTTTT.

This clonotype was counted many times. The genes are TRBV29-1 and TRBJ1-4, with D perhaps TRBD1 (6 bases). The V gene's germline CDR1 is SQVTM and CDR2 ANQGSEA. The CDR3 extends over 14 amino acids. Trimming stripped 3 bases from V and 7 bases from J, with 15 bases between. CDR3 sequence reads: CSVDETGMREKLFF. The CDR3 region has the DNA TGCAGCGTTGACGAAACAGGGATGCGTGAAAAACTGTTTTTT.

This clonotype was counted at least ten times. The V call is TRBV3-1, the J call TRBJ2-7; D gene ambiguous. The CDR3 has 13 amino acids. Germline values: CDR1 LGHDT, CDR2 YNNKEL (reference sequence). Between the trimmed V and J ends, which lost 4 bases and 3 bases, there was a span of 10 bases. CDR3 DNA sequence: TGTGCCAGCAGCCCGTCCGCCCTCTACGAGCAGTACTTC. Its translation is CASSPSALYEQYF.

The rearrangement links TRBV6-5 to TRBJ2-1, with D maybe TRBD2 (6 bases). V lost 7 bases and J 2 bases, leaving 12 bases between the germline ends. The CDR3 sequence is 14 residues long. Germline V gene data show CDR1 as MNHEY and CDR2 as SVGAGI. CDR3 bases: TGTGCCAGCACCCGGGACTCCACCTACAATGAGCAGTTCTTC. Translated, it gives CASTRDSTYNEQFF.

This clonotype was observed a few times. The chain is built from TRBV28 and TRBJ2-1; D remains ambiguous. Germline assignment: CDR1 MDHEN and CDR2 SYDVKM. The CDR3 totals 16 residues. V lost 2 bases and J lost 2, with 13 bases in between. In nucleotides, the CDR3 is TGTGCCAGCAGTTTACGGTCAGCTGGGGCCTACAATGAGCAGTTCTTC. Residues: CASSLRSAGAYNEQFF. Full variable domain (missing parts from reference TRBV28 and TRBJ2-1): DVKVTQSSRYLVKRTGEKVFLECVQDMDHENMFWYRQDPGLGLRLIYFSYDVKMKEKGDIPEGYSVSREKKERFSLILESASTNQTSMYLCASSLRSAGAYNEQFFGPGTRLTVL.

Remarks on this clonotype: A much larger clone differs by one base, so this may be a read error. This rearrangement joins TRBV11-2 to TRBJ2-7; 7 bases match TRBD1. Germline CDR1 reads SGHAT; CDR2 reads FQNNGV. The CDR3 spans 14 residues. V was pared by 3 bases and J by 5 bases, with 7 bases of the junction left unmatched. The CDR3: CASSLNRGPHEQYF. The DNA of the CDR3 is TGTGCCAGCAGCTTGAACAGGGGTCCCCACGAGCAGTACTTC. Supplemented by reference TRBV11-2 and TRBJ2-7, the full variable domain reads EAGVAQSPRYKIIEKRQSVAFWCNPISGHATLYWYQQILGQGPKLLIQFQNNGVVDDSQLPKDRFSAERLKGVDSTLKIQPAKLEDSAVYLCASSLNRGPHEQYFGPGTRLTVT.

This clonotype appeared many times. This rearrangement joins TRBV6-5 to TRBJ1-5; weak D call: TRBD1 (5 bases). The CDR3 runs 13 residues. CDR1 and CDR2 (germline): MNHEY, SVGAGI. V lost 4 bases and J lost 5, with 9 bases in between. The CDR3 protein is CASSWDRYQPQHF. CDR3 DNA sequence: TGTGCCAGCAGTTGGGACCGATATCAGCCCCAGCATTTT.

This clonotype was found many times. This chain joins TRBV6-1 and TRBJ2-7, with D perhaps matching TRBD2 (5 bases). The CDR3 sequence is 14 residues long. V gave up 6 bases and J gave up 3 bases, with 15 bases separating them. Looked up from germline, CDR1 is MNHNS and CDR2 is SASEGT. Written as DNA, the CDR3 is TGTGCCAGCAGGAGGGAACGCCACGACTACGAGCAGTACTTC. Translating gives CASRRERHDYEQYF.

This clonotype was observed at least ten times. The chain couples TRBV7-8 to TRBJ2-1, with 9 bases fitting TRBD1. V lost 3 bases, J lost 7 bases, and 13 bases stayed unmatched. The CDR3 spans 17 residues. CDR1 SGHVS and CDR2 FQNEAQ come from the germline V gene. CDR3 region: CASSFRLGTGGRNEQFF. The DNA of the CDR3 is TGTGCCAGCAGCTTTCGATTGGGAACAGGGGGCAGGAATGAGCAGTTCTTC. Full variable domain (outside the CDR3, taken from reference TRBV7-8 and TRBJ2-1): GAGVSQSPRYKVAKRGQDVALRCDPISGHVSLFWYQQALGQGPEFLTYFQNEAQLDKSGLPSDRFFAERPEGSVSTLKIQRTQQEDSAVYLCASSFRLGTGGRNEQFFGPGTRLTVL.

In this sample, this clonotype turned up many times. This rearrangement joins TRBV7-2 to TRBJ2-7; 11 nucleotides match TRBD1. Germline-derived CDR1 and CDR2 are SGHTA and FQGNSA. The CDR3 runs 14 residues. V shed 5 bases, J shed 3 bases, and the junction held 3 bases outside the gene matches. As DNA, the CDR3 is TGTGCCAGCAGCCGGGGACAGGGGGACTACGAGCAGTACTTC. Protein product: CASSRGQGDYEQYF. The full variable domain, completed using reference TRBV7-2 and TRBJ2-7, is GAGVSQSPSNKVTEKGKDVELRCDPISGHTALYWYRQSLGQGLEFLIYFQGNSAPDKSGLPSDRFSAERTGGSVSTLTIQRTQQEDSAVYLCASSRGQGDYEQYFGPGTRLTVT.

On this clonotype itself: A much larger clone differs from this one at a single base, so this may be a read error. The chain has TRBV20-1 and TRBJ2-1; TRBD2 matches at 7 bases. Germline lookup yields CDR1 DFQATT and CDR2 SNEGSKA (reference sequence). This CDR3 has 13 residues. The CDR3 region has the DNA TGCAGTGCTAGACTAGCGGCCTACAATGAGCAGGTCTTC. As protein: CSARLAAYNEQVF.